This TCR beta chain comes out of a study of blood T cell repertoires in COVID-19. Per the original data handling: By means of reference gene primer amplification, nucleated cell counts were estimated. Only in-frame clones appear in the TCRdb table, and some are missing; sequencing was by immunoSEQ multiplex PCR. V and J calls plus clone size are reproduced from that table; the DNA served to infer D and trimming. The sample records 95,000 or so clones, around 74% being singletons. V lost 1 base and J 8 bases, leaving 5 bases between the germline ends. The CDR3 length is 12 residues. Germline V lookup: CDR1 LNHNV, CDR2 YYDKDF (reference sequence).

The source is a woman of 80 years or more with active or convalescent COVID-19. Sequencing input: peripheral blood. J is TRBJ1-4 and V is TRBV15, with D uncertain. The CDR3 DNA reads as TGTGCCACCAGCAGAGCTCGGGAAAAACTGTTTTTT. Its translation is CATSRAREKLFF.